Below, 23 T cell receptor beta chains from the same sample are listed, as sequenced in a study of blood T cells in healthy people across ages. It was with a sample-barcoded 5' primer and a J-beta primer mix that a second PCR of about 6 to 12 cycles was run. TCRdb re-analysed the 5' RACE reads in MiXCR, keeping a single row per CDR3 protein. The table lists hundreds of thousands of distinct CDR3 sequences, around 32% of them singletons. Sequenced input: blood. These receptors came from an elderly woman in good health.

Many counts were recorded for this clonotype. The chain couples TRBV2 to TRBJ1-2, with D hard to call. CDR3 size: 12 residues. Germline CDR1 is SNHLY and CDR2 is FYNNEI. The V end lost 2 bases, the J end lost 6 bases, and 7 bases lay between the germline ends. CDR3 sequence: CASSEQADGYTF. The DNA of the CDR3 is TGTGCCAGCAGTGAACAGGCCGATGGCTACACCTTC.

This clonotype showed up many times. This chain links TRBV5-1 with TRBJ1-5; 7 nucleotides align to TRBD1. CDR1 and CDR2 from the germline V gene are SGHRS and YFSETQ. CDR3 size: 15 residues. J was trimmed by 3 bases and V by 4 bases; bases with no gene match: 7. The CDR3 region is CASSPWDSYNQPQHF. CDR3 DNA: TGCGCCAGCAGCCCCTGGGACAGTTACAATCAGCCCCAGCATTTT.

On this clonotype itself: A clone one base away is much larger, so this may be a read error. This chain's CDR3 is CASSLGVGGQAFF. The CDR3 DNA reads TGTGCCAGCAGCTTAGGGGTAGGGGGCCAAGCTTTCTTT. This chain links TRBV7-9 with TRBJ1-1; 7 positions agree with TRBD1. This CDR3 spans 13 amino acids. The V gene's germline CDR1 is SEHNR and CDR2 FQNEAQ (reference sequence). Unmatched junction bases numbered 5, after V lost 1 base and J lost 9 bases.

This clonotype was observed many times. CDR3: CASSTLVDTQYF. The DNA of the CDR3 is TGTGCCAGCAGTACCCTAGTTGATACGCAGTATTTT. The genes are TRBV6-2 or TRBV6-3 and TRBJ2-3; D unresolved. The CDR3 is 12 residues long. Trimming stripped 5 bases from V and 6 bases from J, with 9 bases between. Looked up from germline, CDR1 is MNHEY and CDR2 is SVGEGT.

The table lists this clonotype with a few counts. The chain combines TRBV7-3 with TRBJ1-6, with no clear D. V was clipped by 5 bases and J by 4 bases, with 9 bases between them. Looked up from germline, CDR1 is SGHTA and CDR2 is FQGTGA. The CDR3 covers 14 residues. DNA of the CDR3: TGTGCCAGCAGCCTAAGAAATTATAATTCACCCCTCCACTTT. Translation: CASSLRNYNSPLHF.

The CDR3 reads CASRDREETQYF. The CDR3 nucleotides are TGTGCCAGCAGGGACAGGGAAGAGACCCAGTACTTC. The V and J genes are TRBV27 and TRBJ2-5; 8 nucleotides agree with TRBD1. CDR1 and CDR2 (germline): MNHEY, SMNVEV (reference sequence). This CDR3 contains 12 residues. V dropped 6 bases and J dropped 3; count of bases not matched to a gene: 0.

This clonotype has a handful of counts. The chain carries TRBV11-2 and TRBJ2-2; 8 nucleotides align to TRBD2. Germline values: CDR1 SGHAT, CDR2 FQNNGV. The CDR3 extends over 14 amino acids. V dropped 5 bases and J dropped 7; count of bases not matched to a gene: 6. CDR3 coding DNA: TGTGCCAGCAGCCTGCGGGGGGTTGGCGGGGAGCTGTTTTTT. Residues: CASSLRGVGGELFF.

This clonotype showed up many times. The rearrangement links TRBV6-5 to TRBJ2-4, with 10 bases aligning to TRBD1. This CDR3 is built from 18 residues. J lost 0 bases, V lost 5 bases, and 10 bases had no gene match. Germline CDR1 and CDR2: MNHEY and SVGAGI. CDR3 DNA sequence: TGTGCCAGCAGTCCGGGACAGGGGTCGATCGTAGCCAAAAACATTCAGTACTTC. It translates to CASSPGQGSIVAKNIQYF.

V gene TRBV6-5 combines with J gene TRBJ2-1; perhaps TRBD2 as D (7 bases). In germline, CDR1 is MNHEY, CDR2 SVGAGI. The germline V and J ends were trimmed by 5 bases and 4 bases, with 18 bases remaining between them. This CDR3 comprises 16 residues. The CDR3 nucleotides are TGTGCCAGCAGTAATCCCAGGGAGGGGGTATACAATGAGCAGTTCTTC. Translating it yields CASSNPREGVYNEQFF.

This clonotype was seen only once. This chain links TRBV28 with TRBJ1-3, with 7 positions matching TRBD1. The germline gives CDR1 MDHEN, CDR2 SYDVKM. The CDR3 has 14 amino acids. The junction had 6 bases not matched to a gene; V was cut back by 6 bases and J by 4 bases. Here the CDR3 DNA reads TGTGCCAGCAGCCCTGGCAGGGGGGGAAACACCATATATTTT. The encoded protein is CASSPGRGGNTIYF.

The rearrangement joins TRBV7-2 to TRBJ2-7; 7 bases agree with TRBD2. V shed 3 bases and J 3 bases; nucleotides not matched to a gene: 8. The CDR3 is made up of 15 amino acids. Germline assignment: CDR1 SGHTA and CDR2 FQGNSA. The CDR3 region is CASSLSGTIDYEQYF. CDR3 bases: TGTGCCAGCAGCTTGTCAGGGACTATAGACTACGAGCAGTACTTC.

The V gene is TRBV20-1, the J gene TRBJ1-4, with D unresolved. CDR1 DFQATT and CDR2 SNEGSKA come from the germline V gene (reference sequence). CDR3 length: 13 amino acids. The V end was cut by 2 bases, the J end by 8 bases, with 12 bases between. CDR3 nucleotides: TGCAGTGCTAGACCGGGTGACTCGGAAAAACTGTTTTTT. It specifies CSARPGDSEKLFF.

This clonotype was seen only a few times. The rearrangement links TRBV7-9 to TRBJ1-1; no definite D call. Trimming left V 3 bases short and J 5 bases short, with 16 bases between. The germline V gene encodes CDR1 SEHNR and CDR2 FQNEAQ (reference sequence). This CDR3 spans 15 amino acids. CDR3 DNA sequence: TGTGCCAGCAGCTTGGGTCTACCGGTTTGGACTGAAGCTTTCTTT. Translation gives CASSLGLPVWTEAFF.

The chain is built from TRBV2 and TRBJ1-5; D not resolved. CDR1 and CDR2 (germline): SNHLY, FYNNEI. The CDR3 sequence is 15 residues long. V shed 3 bases and J shed 3 bases, with 12 bases lying between them. CDR3 residues: CASSDLGHYNQPQHF. CDR3 in DNA: TGTGCCAGCAGTGATCTAGGCCATTACAATCAGCCCCAGCATTTT.

In its sample, this clonotype was seen a few times. The chain couples TRBV12-2 to TRBJ1-2; TRBD1 is taken as the D call from the table, unchecked against the DNA. TRBV12-2 is flagged as a pseudogene. CDR3 length: 14 amino acids. CDR3 coding DNA: TGTGCAAGTCGCCCCCGGGCCACTAACTATGGCTACACCTTC. Translation gives CASRPRATNYGYTF.

This clonotype has at least ten counts. The J gene is TRBJ1-2, the V gene TRBV30; possibly TRBD1 for D (6 bases). CDR3 length equals 14 residues. In germline, CDR1 is GTSNPN, CDR2 SVGIG (reference sequence). The V end was cut by 0 bases, the J end by 4 bases, with 12 bases between. The CDR3 spells CAWSVLGGGYGYTF. Written as DNA, the CDR3 is TGTGCCTGGAGTGTACTGGGGGGCGGCTATGGCTACACCTTC.

The chain couples TRBV20-1 to TRBJ2-4, with 10 bases fitting TRBD1. Matching the DNA end better, TRBJ2-7 makes the J call doubtful. The CDR3 has 14 amino acids. Looked up from germline, CDR1 is DFQATT and CDR2 is SNEGSKA (reference sequence). DNA of the CDR3: TGCAGTGCCGAGTGGGACAGGGGCTCCTACGAGCAGTACTTC. This codes for CSAEWDRGSYEQYF.

In the case of this clonotype: At one of its ends the junction is not consistent with the germline gene, which may arise from a read error. The rearrangement uses TRBV7-2 and TRBJ2-5, with 7 bases that match TRBD2. The CDR3 is 13 amino acids. Germline V CDR1 and CDR2: SGHTA, FQGNSA. CDR3: CASGLMTRETQCF. In DNA form, the CDR3 reads TGTGCCAGCGGCTTAATGACGCGGGAGACCCAGTGCTTC.

This clonotype was seen many times. The CDR3 sequence: CATSREKLGLIGTEQFF. CDR3 in DNA: TGTGCCACCAGCAGAGAAAAGCTGGGACTCATAGGGACTGAGCAGTTCTTC. The genes are TRBV15 and TRBJ2-1; TRBD2 is a possible D gene (6 bases). CDR1 and CDR2 (germline): LNHNV, YYDKDF (reference sequence). This CDR3 is 17 amino acids long. The V end lost 0 bases, the J end lost 9 bases, and 21 bases lay between the germline ends. The full variable domain, rest sourced from reference TRBV15 and TRBJ2-1, is DAMVIQNPRYQVTQFGKPVTLSCSQTLNHNVMYWYQQKSSQAPKLLFHYYDKDFNNEADTPDNFQSRRPNTSFCFLDIRSPGLGDTAMYLCATSREKLGLIGTEQFFGPGTRLTVL.

The genes are TRBV25-1 and TRBJ2-7, with D perhaps matching TRBD1 (5 bases). V lost 2 bases to trimming and J lost 7 bases, with 9 bases between them. CDR3 length: 12 amino acids. Germline V lookup: CDR1 MGHDK, CDR2 SYGVNS. CDR3 sequence reads: CASSEGRVEQYF. CDR3 sequence (DNA): TGTGCCAGCAGTGAAGGCAGGGTTGAGCAGTACTTC.

Notes on this clonotype: The junction shows a germline mismatch at one end, possibly a read error. The V call is TRBV20-1, the J call TRBJ2-4, with TRBD2 identical over 7 bases. This CDR3 comprises 16 residues. CDR1 is DFQATT, CDR2 SNEGSKA, per germline (reference sequence). The CDR3 here is CSARGPSGVAKNIQYF. The CDR3, as DNA: TGCAGTGCAAGAGGGCCTAGCGGAGTAGCCAAAAACATTCAGTACTTC.

This clonotype showed up many times. The V call is TRBV5-1, the J call TRBJ2-7, with a possible D match to TRBD2 (5 bases). The germline CDR1 and CDR2 sequences are SGHRS and YFSETQ. The V end was cut by 0 bases, the J end by 0 bases, with 10 bases between. The CDR3 loop spans 15 amino acids. CDR3 DNA sequence: TGCGCCAGCAGCTTGGCCTCTGGGAGCTCCTACGAGCAGTACTTC. As protein: CASSLASGSSYEQYF.

The rearrangement joins TRBV27 to TRBJ2-7; 9 bases are a match to TRBD1. V shed 8 bases, J shed 6 bases, and the junction held 11 bases outside the gene matches. The V gene's germline CDR1 is MNHEY and CDR2 SMNVEV (reference sequence). This CDR3 is 14 amino acids long. CDR3 DNA sequence: TGTGCCAGCTCCCGGGGACAGGGCTTGTCCGAGCAGTACTTC. Its translation is CASSRGQGLSEQYF.